This T cell receptor (beta chain) was found in a study of long-term antiretroviral therapy in people with HIV. This CDR3 region has 14 residues. At the survey level, the v3.0 immunoSEQ assay was run. The data were produced by immunoSEQ multiplex PCR, yet TCRdb's version contains in-frame clones alone and is incomplete. The repertoire has some 23,000 clones, about 77% of them found once; the top ten carry more than 4%. This sequence was found in a woman aged 40 to 50 with HIV. The sample was unsorted PBMCs, taken 0.5 years after starting antiretroviral therapy. The chain carries TRBV21-1 and TRBJ2-7; TRBD1, the D gene given by the table, was not confirmed from the DNA. TRBV21-1 is assigned pseudogene status. The DNA for the CDR3 is TGTGCCAGCAGCAAAGCGGGCCTATCCTACGAGCAGTACTTC. Translating it yields CASSKAGLSYEQYF.